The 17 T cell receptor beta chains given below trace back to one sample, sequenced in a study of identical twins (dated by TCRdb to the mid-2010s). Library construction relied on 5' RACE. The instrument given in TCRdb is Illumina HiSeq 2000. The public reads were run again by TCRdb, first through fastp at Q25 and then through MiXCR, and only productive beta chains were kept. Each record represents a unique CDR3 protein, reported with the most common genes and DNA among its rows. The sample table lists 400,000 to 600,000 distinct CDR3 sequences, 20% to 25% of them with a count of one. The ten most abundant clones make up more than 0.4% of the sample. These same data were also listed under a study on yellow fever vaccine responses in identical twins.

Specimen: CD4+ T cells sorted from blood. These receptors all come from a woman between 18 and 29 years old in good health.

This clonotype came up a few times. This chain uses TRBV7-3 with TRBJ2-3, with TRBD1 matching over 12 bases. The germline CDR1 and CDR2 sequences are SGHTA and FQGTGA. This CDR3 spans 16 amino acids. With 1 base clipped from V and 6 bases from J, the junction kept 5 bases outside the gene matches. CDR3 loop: CASSLMGTGGSDTQYF. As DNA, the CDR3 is TGTGCCAGCAGCTTAATGGGGACAGGGGGCTCTGATACGCAGTATTTT.

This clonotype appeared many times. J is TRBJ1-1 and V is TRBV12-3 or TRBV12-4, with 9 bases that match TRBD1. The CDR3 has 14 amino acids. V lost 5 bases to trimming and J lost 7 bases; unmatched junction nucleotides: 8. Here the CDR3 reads CASSAFGTGSEAFF. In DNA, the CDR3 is TGTGCCAGCAGTGCCTTTGGGACAGGGAGTGAAGCTTTCTTT.

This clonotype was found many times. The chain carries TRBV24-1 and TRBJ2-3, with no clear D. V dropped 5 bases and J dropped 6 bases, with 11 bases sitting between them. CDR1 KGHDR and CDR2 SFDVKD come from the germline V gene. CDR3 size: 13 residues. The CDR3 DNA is TGTGCCACCAGTGGGCCAAACCTCGATACGCAGTATTTT. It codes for CATSGPNLDTQYF.

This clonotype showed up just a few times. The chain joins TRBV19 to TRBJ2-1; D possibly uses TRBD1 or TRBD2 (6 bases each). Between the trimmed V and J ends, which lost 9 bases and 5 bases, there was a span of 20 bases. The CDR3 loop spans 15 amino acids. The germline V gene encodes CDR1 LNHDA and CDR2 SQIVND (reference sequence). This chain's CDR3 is CASRERGGRNNEQFF. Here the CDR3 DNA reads TGTGCCAGCAGAGAGAGAGGGGGGAGAAACAATGAGCAGTTCTTC.

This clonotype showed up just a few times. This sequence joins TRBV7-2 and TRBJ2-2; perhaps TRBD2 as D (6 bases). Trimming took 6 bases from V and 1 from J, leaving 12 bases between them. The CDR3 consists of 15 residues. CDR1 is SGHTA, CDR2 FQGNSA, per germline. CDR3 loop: CASREGTRNTGELFF. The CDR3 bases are TGTGCCAGCAGGGAGGGGACGAGGAACACCGGGGAGCTGTTTTTT.

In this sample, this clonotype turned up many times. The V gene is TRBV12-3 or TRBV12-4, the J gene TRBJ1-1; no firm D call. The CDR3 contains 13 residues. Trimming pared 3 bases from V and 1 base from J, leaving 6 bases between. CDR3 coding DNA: TGTGCCAGCAGTTTGAAGGAGAACACTGAAGCTTTCTTT. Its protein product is CASSLKENTEAFF.

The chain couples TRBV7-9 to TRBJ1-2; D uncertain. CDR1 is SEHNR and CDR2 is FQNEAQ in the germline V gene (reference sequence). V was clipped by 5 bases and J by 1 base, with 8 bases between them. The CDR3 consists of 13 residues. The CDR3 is CASSPTFNYGYTF. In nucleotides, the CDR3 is TGTGCCAGCAGCCCGACGTTTAACTATGGCTACACCTTC.

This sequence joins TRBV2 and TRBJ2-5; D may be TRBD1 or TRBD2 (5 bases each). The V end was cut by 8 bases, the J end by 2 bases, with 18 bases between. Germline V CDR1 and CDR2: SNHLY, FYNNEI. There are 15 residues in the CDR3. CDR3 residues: CASGPGGSPQETQYF. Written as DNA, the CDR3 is TGTGCCAGCGGGCCTGGGGGAAGTCCGCAAGAGACCCAGTACTTC.

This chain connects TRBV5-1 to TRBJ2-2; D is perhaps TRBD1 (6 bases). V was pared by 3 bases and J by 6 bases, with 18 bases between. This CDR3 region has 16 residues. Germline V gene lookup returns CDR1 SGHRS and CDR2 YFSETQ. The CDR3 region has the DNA TGCGCCAGCAGCTCCGACAGGAGCATCGTCTCCGGGGAGCTGTTTTTT. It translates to CASSSDRSIVSGELFF.

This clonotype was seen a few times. CDR3 residues: CASRAGTVETQYF. Written as DNA, the CDR3 is TGTGCCAGCAGAGCCGGGACAGTTGAGACCCAGTACTTC. J is TRBJ2-5 and V is TRBV6-1; TRBD1 aligns across 7 bases. The CDR3 runs 13 residues. The trim removed 6 bases at V and 5 bases at J, leaving 6 bases unmatched. Germline CDR1 reads MNHNS; CDR2 reads SASEGT.

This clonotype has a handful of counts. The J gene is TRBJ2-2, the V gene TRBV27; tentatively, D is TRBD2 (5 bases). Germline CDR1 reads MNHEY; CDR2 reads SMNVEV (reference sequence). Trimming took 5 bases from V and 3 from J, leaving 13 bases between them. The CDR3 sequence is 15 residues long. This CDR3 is CASSPSLDYTGELFF. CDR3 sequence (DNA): TGTGCCAGCAGTCCCTCACTAGACTACACCGGGGAGCTGTTTTTT.

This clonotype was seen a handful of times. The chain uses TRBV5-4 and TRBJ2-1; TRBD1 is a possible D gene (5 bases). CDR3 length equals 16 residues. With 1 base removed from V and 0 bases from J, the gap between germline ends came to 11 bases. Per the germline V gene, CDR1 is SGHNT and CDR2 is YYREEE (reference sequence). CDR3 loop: CASSLKDTYSYNEQFF. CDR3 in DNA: TGTGCCAGCAGCTTGAAGGACACCTACTCCTACAATGAGCAGTTCTTC. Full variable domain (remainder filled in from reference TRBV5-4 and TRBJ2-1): ETGVTQSPTHLIKTRGQQVTLRCSSQSGHNTVSWYQQALGQGPQFIFQYYREEENGRGNFPPRFSGLQFPNYSSELNVNALELDDSALYLCASSLKDTYSYNEQFFGPGTRLTVL.

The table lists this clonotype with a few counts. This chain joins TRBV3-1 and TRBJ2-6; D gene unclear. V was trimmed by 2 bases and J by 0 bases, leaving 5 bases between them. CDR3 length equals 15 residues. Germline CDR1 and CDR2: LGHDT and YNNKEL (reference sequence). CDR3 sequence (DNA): TGTGCCAGCAGCCAATGGGGCTCTGGGGCCAACGTCCTGACTTTC. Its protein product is CASSQWGSGANVLTF.

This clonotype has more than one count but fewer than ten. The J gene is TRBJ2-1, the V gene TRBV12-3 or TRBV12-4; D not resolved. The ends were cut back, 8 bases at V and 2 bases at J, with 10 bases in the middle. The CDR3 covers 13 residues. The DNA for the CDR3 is TGTGCCAGCGTGGAAGGACCCTACAATGAGCAGTTCTTC. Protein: CASVEGPYNEQFF.

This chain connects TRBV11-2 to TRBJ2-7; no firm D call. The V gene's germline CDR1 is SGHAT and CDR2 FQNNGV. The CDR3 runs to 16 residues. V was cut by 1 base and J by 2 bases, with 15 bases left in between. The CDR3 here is CASSLGLGFVTYEQYV. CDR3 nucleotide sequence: TGTGCCAGCAGCTTAGGGTTGGGCTTTGTCACCTACGAGCAGTACGTC.

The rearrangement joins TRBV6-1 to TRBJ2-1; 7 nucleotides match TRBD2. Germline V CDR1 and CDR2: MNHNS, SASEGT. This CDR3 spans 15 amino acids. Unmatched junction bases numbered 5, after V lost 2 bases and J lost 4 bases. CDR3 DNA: TGTGCCAGCAGTGAAAGGCGGGAGAGGTACAATGAGCAGTTCTTC. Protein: CASSERRERYNEQFF.

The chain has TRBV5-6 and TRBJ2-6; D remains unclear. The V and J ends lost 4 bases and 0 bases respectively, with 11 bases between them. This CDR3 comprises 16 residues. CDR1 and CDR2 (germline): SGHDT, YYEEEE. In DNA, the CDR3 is TGTGCCAGCAGCCTCCTGCCCGACTCTGGGGCCAACGTCCTGACTTTC. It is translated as CASSLLPDSGANVLTF.